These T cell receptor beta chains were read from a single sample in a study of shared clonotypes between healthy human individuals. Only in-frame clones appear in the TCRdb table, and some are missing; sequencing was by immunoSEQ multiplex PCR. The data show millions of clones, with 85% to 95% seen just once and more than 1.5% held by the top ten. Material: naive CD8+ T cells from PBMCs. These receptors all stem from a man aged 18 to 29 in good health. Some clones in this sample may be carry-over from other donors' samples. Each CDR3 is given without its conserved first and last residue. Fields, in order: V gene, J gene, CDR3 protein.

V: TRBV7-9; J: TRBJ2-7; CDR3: ASSLGKGRGEQY
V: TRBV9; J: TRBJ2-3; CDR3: ASSVVGAGDTQY
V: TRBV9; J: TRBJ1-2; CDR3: ASSSTGANYGYT
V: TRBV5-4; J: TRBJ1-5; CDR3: ASSFLGEGNQPQH
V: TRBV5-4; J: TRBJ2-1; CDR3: ASSLGLAGNNEQF
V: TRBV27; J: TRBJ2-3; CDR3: ASSLILAGGPYTQY
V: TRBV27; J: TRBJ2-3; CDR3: ASSLTGVAGRPDTQY
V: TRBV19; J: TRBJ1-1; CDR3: ASSISPNTEAF
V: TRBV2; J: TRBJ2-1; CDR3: ASSEARAYNEQF
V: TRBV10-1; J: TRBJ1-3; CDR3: ASRKTGTSSGNTIY
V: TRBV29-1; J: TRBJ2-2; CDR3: SGAGTANTGELF
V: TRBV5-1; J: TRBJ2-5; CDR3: ASSFFVIQGEETQY
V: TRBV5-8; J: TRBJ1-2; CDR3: ASSWPTGYANYGYT
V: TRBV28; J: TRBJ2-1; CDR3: ASSFGLAGEFGAYNEQF
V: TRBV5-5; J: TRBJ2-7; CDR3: ASSLGRRGEQY
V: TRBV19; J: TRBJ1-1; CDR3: ASSVGQLNTEAF
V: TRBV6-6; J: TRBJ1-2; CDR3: ASKGQGYGYT
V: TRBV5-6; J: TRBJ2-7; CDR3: ASRFWASGIYEQY
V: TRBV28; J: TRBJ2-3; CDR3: ASSYRLGTDTQY
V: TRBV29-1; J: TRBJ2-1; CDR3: SVKPRLGTGPVPNNEQF
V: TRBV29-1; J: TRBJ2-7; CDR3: SVVSAGVGYEQY
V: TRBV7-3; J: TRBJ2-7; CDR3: ASSFGVARFSYEQY
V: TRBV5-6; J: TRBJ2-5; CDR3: ASSLGQSQETQY
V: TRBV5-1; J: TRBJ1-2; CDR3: ASSLAGPGDYGYT
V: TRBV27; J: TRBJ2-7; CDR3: ASSLGTGAYEQY
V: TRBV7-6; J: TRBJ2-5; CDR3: ASSLRGHAETQY
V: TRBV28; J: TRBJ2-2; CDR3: ASSLWTGTNTGELF
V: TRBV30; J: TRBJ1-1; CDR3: ACFLGREAF
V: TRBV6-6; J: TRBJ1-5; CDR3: ASRAGTGLQPQH
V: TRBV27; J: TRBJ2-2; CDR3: ASSSINRAGPGELF
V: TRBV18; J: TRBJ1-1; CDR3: ASSRGLTEAF
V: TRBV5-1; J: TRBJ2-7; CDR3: ASSWEGLGEQY
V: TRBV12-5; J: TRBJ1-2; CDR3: ASGSRRWGDNYGYT